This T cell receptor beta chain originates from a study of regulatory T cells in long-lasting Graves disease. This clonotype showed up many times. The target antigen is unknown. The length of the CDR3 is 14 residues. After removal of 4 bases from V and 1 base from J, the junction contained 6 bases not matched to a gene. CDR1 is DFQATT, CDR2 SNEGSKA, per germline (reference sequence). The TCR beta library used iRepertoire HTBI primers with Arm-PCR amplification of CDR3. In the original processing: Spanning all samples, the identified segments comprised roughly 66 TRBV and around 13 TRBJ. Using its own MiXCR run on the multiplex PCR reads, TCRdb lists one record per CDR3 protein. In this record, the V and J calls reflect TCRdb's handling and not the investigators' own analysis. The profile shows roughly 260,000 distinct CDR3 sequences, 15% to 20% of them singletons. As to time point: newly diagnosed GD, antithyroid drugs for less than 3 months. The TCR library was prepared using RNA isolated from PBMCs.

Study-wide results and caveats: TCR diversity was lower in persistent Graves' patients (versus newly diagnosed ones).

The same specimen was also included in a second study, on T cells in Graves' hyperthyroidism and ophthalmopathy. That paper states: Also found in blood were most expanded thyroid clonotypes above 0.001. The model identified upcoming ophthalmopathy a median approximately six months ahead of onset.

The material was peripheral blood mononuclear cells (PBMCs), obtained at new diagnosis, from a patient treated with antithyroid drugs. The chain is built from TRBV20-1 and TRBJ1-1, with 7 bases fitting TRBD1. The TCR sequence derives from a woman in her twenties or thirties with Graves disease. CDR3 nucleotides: TGCAGTGCTACAGGGGGACTGGCGAACACTGAAGCTTTCTTT. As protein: CSATGGLANTEAFF.